Each of the 30 T cell receptor beta chains below was sequenced from the same sample in a study of cytomegalovirus exposure and HLA in healthy donors. In the PCR, 60 Vbeta and 13 Jbeta primers were used. Measured with immunoSEQ multiplex PCR; TCRdb has only the in-frame clones, and not every one. Of about 140,000 clones in the sample, about four fifths were seen once. Sample: PBMCs. Receptors originate from a man aged 40-49 years in good health and CMV-seronegative.

This clone was detected a few times. The gene calls are TRBV6-4 and TRBJ1-1; the match to TRBD1 covers 7 bases. Trimming cost V 4 bases and J 4 bases; bases outside gene matches: 3. The germline CDR1 and CDR2 sequences are MRHNA and SNTAGT. There are 13 residues in the CDR3. CDR3 nucleotide sequence: TGTGCCAGCAGTGCTGGACAGGCCACTGAAGCTTTCTTT. Translation: CASSAGQATEAFF.

Many counts were recorded for this clone. The V gene is TRBV5-6, the J gene TRBJ2-3; 7 positions match TRBD1. The J segment lost 5 bases and the V segment lost 2 bases, leaving 11 bases of the junction unmatched. CDR1 and CDR2 (germline): SGHDT, YYEEEE. The CDR3 has 16 amino acids. The CDR3 sequence is CASSFGQALFIDTQYF. CDR3 sequence (DNA): TGTGCCAGCAGCTTTGGACAGGCCCTGTTTATAGATACGCAGTATTTT.

The chain is built from TRBV7-2 and TRBJ1-2; TRBD1 agrees at 9 bases. The trim removed 1 base at V and 1 base at J, leaving 7 bases unmatched. The V gene's germline CDR1 is SGHTA and CDR2 FQGNSA. The CDR3 contains 17 residues. CDR3 in amino acids: CASSLGAPGQGNYGYTF. CDR3 coding DNA: TGTGCCAGCAGCTTAGGGGCTCCGGGACAGGGTAACTATGGCTACACCTTC.

This clone was seen only once. The chain links TRBV9 to TRBJ1-6, with D perhaps TRBD1 (6 bases). CDR3 length: 14 residues. Per the germline V gene, CDR1 is SGDLS and CDR2 is YYNGEE. V was shortened by 0 bases and J by 8 bases, with 9 bases between the two germline ends. Here the CDR3 reads CASSVEGGDSPLHF. The CDR3 bases are TGTGCCAGCAGCGTAGAAGGGGGTGATTCACCCCTCCACTTT. The full variable domain, rest sourced from reference TRBV9 and TRBJ1-6, is DSGVTQTPKHLITATGQRVTLRCSPRSGDLSVYWYQQSLDQGLQFLIQYYNGEERAKGNILERFSAQQFPDLHSELNLSSLELGDSALYFCASSVEGGDSPLHFGNGTRLTVT.

This chain connects TRBV7-9 to TRBJ2-5; TRBD1 might be the D (6 bases). CDR3 size: 14 residues. The V gene's germline CDR1 is SEHNR and CDR2 FQNEAQ (reference sequence). Between the trimmed V and J ends, which lost 0 bases and 2 bases, there was a span of 7 bases. CDR3 DNA: TGTGCCAGCAGCTTAGCTGGGACACAAGAGACCCAGTACTTC. Its translation is CASSLAGTQETQYF.

The chain carries TRBV12-5 and TRBJ2-7; a possible D gene is TRBD1 (5 bases). Germline values: CDR1 LGHNT, CDR2 FRNRAP. Trimming stripped 5 bases from V and 2 bases from J, with 10 bases between. This CDR3 has 13 residues. CDR3 sequence reads: CASGTLDTYEQYF. CDR3 coding DNA: TGTGCTAGTGGTACCCTGGACACCTACGAGCAGTACTTC.

This chain uses TRBV19 with TRBJ2-3; tentatively, D is TRBD1 (5 bases). V lost 6 bases to trimming and J lost 2 bases, with 9 bases between them. CDR3 size: 13 residues. Germline lookup yields CDR1 LNHDA and CDR2 SQIVND (reference sequence). Here the CDR3 reads CASRGRLTDTQYF. CDR3 in DNA: TGTGCCAGTAGGGGGCGTCTCACAGATACGCAGTATTTT. Based on the CDR3 plus reference TRBV19 and TRBJ2-3, the full variable domain is DGGITQSPKYLFRKEGQNVTLSCEQNLNHDAMYWYRQDPGQGLRLIYYSQIVNDFQKGDIAEGYSVSREKKESFPLTVTSAQKNPTAFYLCASRGRLTDTQYFGPGTRLTVL.

The rearrangement uses TRBV2 and TRBJ1-5, with D unclear. Trimming pared 5 bases from V and 5 bases from J, leaving 4 bases between. The V gene's germline CDR1 is SNHLY and CDR2 FYNNEI. The CDR3 has 11 residues. The CDR3 nucleotides are TGTGCCAGCAGTTTAGATCAGCCCCAGCATTTT. This sequence encodes CASSLDQPQHF.

The genes are TRBV7-8 and TRBJ1-1; D is ambiguous. V shed 4 bases and J shed 4 bases, with 10 bases lying between them. The CDR3 extends over 13 amino acids. The germline V gene encodes CDR1 SGHVS and CDR2 FQNEAQ. The CDR3 loop is CASSWGGSTEAFF. DNA of the CDR3: TGTGCCAGCAGCTGGGGAGGCAGCACTGAAGCTTTCTTT.

This clone was recorded once. V is TRBV7-2 and J is TRBJ1-2, with D perhaps TRBD1 (6 bases). Germline-derived CDR1 and CDR2 are SGHTA and FQGNSA. This CDR3 has 16 amino acids. V lost 1 base to trimming and J lost 4 bases, with 16 bases between them. CDR3 sequence: CASSLVAGALGYGYTF. DNA for the CDR3: TGTGCCAGCAGCTTAGTTGCAGGGGCCCTTGGCTATGGCTACACCTTC.

This chain connects TRBV15 to TRBJ1-1; D ambiguous. Trimming left V 3 bases short and J 2 bases short, with 13 bases between. There are 15 residues in the CDR3. Germline CDR1 is LNHNV and CDR2 is YYDKDF (reference sequence). Here the CDR3 reads CATSSVGRLNTEAFF. CDR3 coding DNA: TGTGCCACCAGCAGTGTGGGGAGGCTCAACACTGAAGCTTTCTTT. The full variable domain, completed using reference TRBV15 and TRBJ1-1, is DAMVIQNPRYQVTQFGKPVTLSCSQTLNHNVMYWYQQKSSQAPKLLFHYYDKDFNNEADTPDNFQSRRPNTSFCFLDIRSPGLGDTAMYLCATSSVGRLNTEAFFGQGTRLTVV.

Points on this clone: A junction end diverges from the germline sequence, so it may reflect a read error. The chain links TRBV7-7 to TRBJ2-2; D may be TRBD1 (5 bases). The CDR3 spans 14 residues. Germline V lookup: CDR1 SSHAT, CDR2 FNYEAQ (reference sequence). The CDR3 loop reads CASSFDRNTGELFF. The CDR3 DNA follows: TGTGCTAGCAGCTTCGACAGAAACACCGGGGAGCTGTTTTTT. The variable domain in full, with the rest retrieved from reference TRBV7-7 and TRBJ2-2, is GAGVSQSPRYKVTKRGQDVTLRCDPISSHATLYWYQQALGQGPEFLTYFNYEAQPDKSGLPSDRFSAERPEGSISTLTIQRTEQRDSAMYRCASSFDRNTGELFFGEGSRLTVL.

This clone was recorded once. The rearrangement uses TRBV7-3 and TRBJ2-7, with D possibly matching TRBD1 (6 bases). This CDR3 spans 13 amino acids. Germline CDR1 reads SGHTA; CDR2 reads FQGTGA. Trimming removed 1 base at V and 4 bases at J, with 8 bases between. Written as DNA, the CDR3 is TGTGCCAGCAGCTTAAATCAGGGGTACGAGCAGTACTTC. Translating it yields CASSLNQGYEQYF.

In this sample, this clone turned up once. This chain joins TRBV7-2 and TRBJ1-3, with D unresolved. Germline V gene lookup returns CDR1 SGHTA and CDR2 FQGNSA. With 3 bases removed from V and 4 bases from J, the gap between germline ends came to 10 bases. The CDR3 sequence is 14 residues long. The CDR3 region is CASSFAGSGNTIYF. For the CDR3, the DNA is TGTGCCAGCAGCTTTGCCGGGTCCGGAAACACCATATATTTT.

This chain connects TRBV5-5 to TRBJ2-7, with 7 bases fitting TRBD2. This CDR3 is 12 amino acids long. Germline CDR1 reads SGHKS; CDR2 reads YYEKEE (reference sequence). V gave up 7 bases and J gave up 7 bases; unmatched junction bases: 8. DNA for the CDR3: TGTGCCAGCTCCCCGCACGGGGGGGAGCAGTACTTC. It is translated as CASSPHGGEQYF.

The rearrangement joins TRBV5-1 to TRBJ1-1; 7 positions agree with TRBD1. Trimming took 3 bases from V and 5 from J; bases not matched to a gene: 4. From germline, CDR1 is SGHRS and CDR2 YFSETQ. This CDR3 contains 13 residues. Here the CDR3 reads CASSSQGRTEAFF. The CDR3 DNA reads TGCGCCAGCAGCTCACAGGGGCGAACTGAAGCTTTCTTT. Complete variable domain (other parts from reference TRBV5-1 and TRBJ1-1): KAGVTQTPRYLIKTRGQQVTLSCSPISGHRSVSWYQQTPGQGLQFLFEYFSETQRNKGNFPGRFSGRQFSNSRSEMNVSTLELGDSALYLCASSSQGRTEAFFGQGTRLTVV.

This chain joins TRBV28 and TRBJ1-5; tentative D call: TRBD1 (5 bases). V shed 8 bases and J shed 6 bases, with 17 bases lying between them. This CDR3 has 14 residues. Germline CDR1 and CDR2: MDHEN and SYDVKM. This CDR3 reads CASSFGGVGQPQHF. The CDR3, as DNA: TGTGCCAGCTCTTTTGGGGGGGTAGGTCAGCCCCAGCATTTT.

The chain combines TRBV6-1 with TRBJ1-1; D might be TRBD1 (5 bases). The V and J ends lost 3 bases and 1 base respectively, with 9 bases between them. Germline assignment: CDR1 MNHNS and CDR2 SASEGT. The CDR3 has 14 amino acids. The CDR3 loop reads CASSDGGGNTEAFF. CDR3 nucleotides: TGTGCCAGCAGTGATGGGGGGGGGAACACTGAAGCTTTCTTT.

This clone was detected a few times. The V gene is TRBV30, the J gene TRBJ2-7; 9 bases match TRBD1. J was trimmed by 2 bases and V by 5 bases; bases with no gene match: 1. The CDR3 has 12 amino acids. Germline CDR1 and CDR2: GTSNPN and SVGIG (reference sequence). The CDR3 DNA reads as TGTGCCTGGGGACAGGGGACCTACGAGCAGTACTTC. Translated, it gives CAWGQGTYEQYF. Full variable domain (missing parts from reference TRBV30 and TRBJ2-7): SQTIHQWPATLVQPVGSPLSLECTVEGTSNPNLYWYRQAAGRGLQLLFYSVGIGQISSEVPQNLSASRPQDRQFILSSKKLLLSDSGFYLCAWGQGTYEQYFGPGTRLTVT.

This clone turned up a few times. The gene calls are TRBV10-2 and TRBJ1-5, with 11 bases fitting TRBD1. The germline V gene has CDR1 WSHSY and CDR2 SAAADI. CDR3 length: 14 residues. V shed 6 bases, J shed 5 bases, and the junction held 3 bases outside the gene matches. As DNA, the CDR3 is TGCGCCAGCAGGGACAGGGGGCCGGATCAGCCCCAGCATTTT. The encoded protein is CASRDRGPDQPQHF.

The gene calls are TRBV27 and TRBJ2-1; 7 positions agree with TRBD2. The V gene's germline CDR1 is MNHEY and CDR2 SMNVEV (reference sequence). The CDR3 contains 17 residues. V trimming: 2 bases; J trimming: 0 bases; junction bases outside the gene matches: 7. The CDR3: CASSLHHSGGSYNEQFF. CDR3 sequence (DNA): TGTGCCAGCAGTTTACATCATTCGGGAGGCTCCTACAATGAGCAGTTCTTC.

The V gene is TRBV5-1, the J gene TRBJ2-3; 7 bases line up with TRBD2. V shed 3 bases and J 0 bases; nucleotides not matched to a gene: 7. CDR3 size: 16 residues. Germline loops: CDR1 SGHRS, CDR2 YFSETQ. CDR3 loop: CASSSQAGTSTDTQYF. DNA of the CDR3: TGCGCCAGCAGCTCCCAAGCGGGGACTAGCACAGATACGCAGTATTTT.

This clone has a handful of counts. Other DNA sequences in this specimen translate into the identical CDR3. The V gene is TRBV11-3, the J gene TRBJ2-7, with D perhaps TRBD2 (6 bases). The V end was cut by 4 bases, the J end by 1 base, with 20 bases between. Germline V lookup: CDR1 SGHNT, CDR2 YENEEA. The CDR3 runs 17 residues. The CDR3 DNA reads as TGTGCCAGCAGCTGGGCCGGCTCCGGGACTGGGTCCTACGAGCAGTACTTC. Translation gives CASSWAGSGTGSYEQYF.

V gene TRBV5-1 combines with J gene TRBJ2-5; 7 bases line up with TRBD2. The CDR3 extends over 17 amino acids. CDR1 is SGHRS, CDR2 YFSETQ, per germline. With 4 bases clipped from V and 4 bases from J, the junction kept 16 bases outside the gene matches. CDR3 region: CASSLQRLAGEGETQYF. CDR3 nucleotide sequence: TGCGCCAGCAGCCTCCAAAGACTAGCAGGAGAGGGAGAGACCCAGTACTTC.

This sequence joins TRBV9 and TRBJ2-1; TRBD2 might be the D (6 bases). Trimming left V 0 bases short and J 8 bases short, with 15 bases between. The CDR3 sequence is 15 residues long. Per germline, CDR1 SGDLS and CDR2 YYNGEE. CDR3 DNA: TGTGCCAGCAGCGTAGTCGGGGGACGTTCCGATGAGCAGTTCTTC. Protein product: CASSVVGGRSDEQFF.

This clone was observed a few times. The V call is TRBV15, the J call TRBJ2-1; D is undetermined. The V end lost 0 bases, the J end lost 6 bases, and 9 bases lay between the germline ends. This CDR3 spans 14 amino acids. Germline V gives CDR1 LNHNV, CDR2 YYDKDF (reference sequence). CDR3 amino acids: CATSRDTASNEQFF. The DNA of the CDR3 is TGTGCCACCAGCAGAGATACGGCTAGCAATGAGCAGTTCTTC.

The chain couples TRBV14 to TRBJ1-6, with a possible D match to TRBD1 (5 bases). Germline loops: CDR1 SGHDN, CDR2 FVKESK. The CDR3 spans 15 residues. V was cut by 0 bases and J by 8 bases, with 11 bases left in between. This CDR3 is CASSQDPAGYSPLHF. The CDR3 DNA reads TGTGCCAGCAGCCAAGATCCCGCAGGGTATTCACCCCTCCACTTT. Filled out from reference TRBV14 and TRBJ1-6, the complete variable domain reads EAGVTQFPSHSVIEKGQTVTLRCDPISGHDNLYWYRRVMGKEIKFLLHFVKESKQDESGMPNNRFLAERTGGTYSTLKVQPAELEDSGVYFCASSQDPAGYSPLHFGNGTRLTVT.

The CDR3, as DNA: TGTGCCAGCAGCAGGGAGGTGAACACTGAAGCTTTCTTT. Translation: CASSREVNTEAFF. This rearrangement joins TRBV5-4 to TRBJ1-1; D is ambiguous. The CDR3 loop spans 13 amino acids. V was clipped by 4 bases and J by 0 bases, with 7 bases between them. Per germline, CDR1 SGHNT and CDR2 YYREEE (reference sequence).

The CDR3 nucleotides are TGTGCCAGCAGCGCGGGACAGGGGGTTCGTAACACTGAAGCTTTCTTT. Its translation: CASSAGQGVRNTEAFF. The genes are TRBV5-5 and TRBJ1-1; TRBD1 agrees at 11 bases. This CDR3 spans 16 amino acids. CDR1 is SGHKS and CDR2 is YYEKEE in the germline V gene (reference sequence). The V gene end was trimmed by 4 bases and the J gene end by 2 bases; junction bases not matched to a gene: 7. Full variable domain (outside the CDR3, taken from reference TRBV5-5 and TRBJ1-1): DAGVTQSPTHLIKTRGQQVTLRCSPISGHKSVSWYQQVLGQGPQFIFQYYEKEERGRGNFPDRFSARQFPNYSSELNVNALLLGDSALYLCASSAGQGVRNTEAFFGQGTRLTVV.

This clone was seen more than once but under ten times. The V and J genes are TRBV5-1 and TRBJ1-5; 8 nucleotides agree with TRBD1. CDR1 is SGHRS, CDR2 YFSETQ, per germline. The CDR3 loop spans 15 amino acids. V dropped 4 bases and J dropped 2; count of bases not matched to a gene: 5. The CDR3 here is CASSVDRGGNQPQHF. DNA of the CDR3: TGCGCCAGCAGCGTAGACAGGGGAGGCAATCAGCCCCAGCATTTT. The variable domain in full, with the rest retrieved from reference TRBV5-1 and TRBJ1-5, is KAGVTQTPRYLIKTRGQQVTLSCSPISGHRSVSWYQQTPGQGLQFLFEYFSETQRNKGNFPGRFSGRQFSNSRSEMNVSTLELGDSALYLCASSVDRGGNQPQHFGDGTRLSIL.